This T cell receptor (beta chain) was observed in a study of blood T cell repertoires in COVID-19. The wider study: Samples came from the United States, Italy and Spain, spanning acute and convalescent COVID-19. Sources were T cells, B-cell-depleted T cells, or PBMCs; the material itself was cDNA or gDNA.

Followed over time, Seattle patients had been enrolled while infection was active. Original methodology: Amplified reference gene primers provided the basis for estimating nucleated cell counts. Sequencing was performed with immunoSEQ multiplex PCR; in TCRdb, only in-frame clones are kept and a portion is missing. D and trimming come from the DNA, and the V and J calls and clone size come from that table. The sample contains fewer than 700,000 clones, around 90% of which appear only once. In germline, CDR1 is MNHEY, CDR2 SVGAGI. The CDR3 has 11 amino acids. V was trimmed by 6 bases and J by 6 bases, leaving 7 bases between them.

This clonotype was sampled from a woman aged 50 to 60 with COVID-19, enrolled during active disease. The V call is TRBV6-5, the J call TRBJ2-3; D is uncertain. Sequenced sample: peripheral blood. This CDR3 is CASRQSDTQYF. The DNA of the CDR3 is TGTGCCAGCAGACAAAGTGATACGCAGTATTTT.